Below are 29 T cell receptor beta chains sequenced from a single sample in a study of graft-versus-host responses after intestinal transplantation. Antigens for these TCRs are unknown. This table comes from immunoSEQ multiplex PCR, and its TCRdb copy is limited to in-frame clones, with some not included. This sample has roughly 25,000 clones, with roughly 86% found just once. The sample was unstimulated CD8+ T cells sorted from spleen or lymph node cells, taken before transplant. The receptors were sampled from a human donor who was the organ donor for an intestinal transplant.

The rearrangement links TRBV13 to TRBJ1-2, with 8 bases matching TRBD1. Germline lookup yields CDR1 PRHDT and CDR2 FYEKMQ (reference sequence). CDR3 size: 14 residues. Unmatched junction bases numbered 6, after V lost 1 base and J lost 8 bases. CDR3 amino acids: CASSLDITGGGYTF. The CDR3 DNA is TGTGCCAGCAGCTTAGATATTACAGGGGGAGGCTACACCTTC. The full variable domain, with the rest looked up from reference TRBV13 and TRBJ1-2, is AAGVIQSPRHLIKEKRETATLKCYPIPRHDTVYWYQQGPGQDPQFLISFYEKMQSDKGSIPDRFSAQQFSDYHSELNMSSLELGDSALYFCASSLDITGGGYTFGSGTRLTVV.

The chain joins TRBV6-5 to TRBJ1-1; D remains ambiguous. This CDR3 comprises 14 residues. In germline, CDR1 is MNHEY, CDR2 SVGAGI. The ends were cut back, 6 bases at V and 8 bases at J, with 19 bases in the middle. The CDR3 DNA reads TGTGCCAGCAGCCCGGAATGGCGTAGCGGAGAAGCTTTCTTT. Translation gives CASSPEWRSGEAFF.

V gene TRBV5-8 combines with J gene TRBJ2-5; TRBD1 aligns across 8 bases. Trimming at V came to 4 bases and at J to 1 base, leaving 6 bases not matched to a gene. In germline, CDR1 is SGHTS, CDR2 YDEGEE. The CDR3 consists of 15 residues. As DNA, the CDR3 is TGTGCCAGCAGCGCCGGGACAGGACCCCAAGAGACCCAGTACTTC. Its translation: CASSAGTGPQETQYF. Combining the CDR3 with reference TRBV5-8 and TRBJ2-5 gives the whole variable domain EAGVTQSPTHLIKTRGQQATLRCSPISGHTSVYWYQQALGLGLQFLLWYDEGEERNRGNFPPRFSGRQFPNYSSELNVNALELEDSALYLCASSAGTGPQETQYFGPGTRLLVL.

This clone was counted once. The chain has TRBV7-6 and TRBJ1-2; 10 nucleotides match TRBD1. Per the germline V gene, CDR1 is SGHVS and CDR2 is FNYEAQ. With 5 bases clipped from V and 6 bases from J, the junction kept 9 bases outside the gene matches. This CDR3 region has 15 residues. The CDR3 is CASSPRTGGGDGYTF. DNA for the CDR3: TGTGCCAGCAGCCCTAGGACAGGGGGTGGGGATGGCTACACCTTC.

The gene calls are TRBV5-6 and TRBJ1-4, with D perhaps TRBD1 (5 bases). The CDR3 is made up of 13 amino acids. Trimming cost V 3 bases and J 7 bases, with 10 bases left between them. Germline CDR1 SGHDT, CDR2 YYEEEE. Written as DNA, the CDR3 is TGTGCCAGCAGCTCTGGGGGGAGTGAAAAACTGTTTTTT. Its protein product is CASSSGGSEKLFF.

J is TRBJ2-7 and V is TRBV12-2; TRBD1 is the table's D call and was not checked against the DNA. TRBV12-2 is a pseudogene. CDR3 length equals 18 residues. CDR3 sequence reads: CASRLARGRAKDTYEQYF. The CDR3 DNA is TGTGCAAGTCGCTTAGCAAGGGGGCGCGCGAAGGACACCTACGAGCAGTACTTC.

There are a few counts of this clone. One end of the junction is discordant with germline, which a read error may explain. The chain links TRBV10-3 to TRBJ1-1, with a tentative D call TRBD1 (6 bases). This CDR3 has 14 amino acids. The germline CDR1 and CDR2 sequences are ENHRY and SYGVKD. In DNA, the CDR3 is TGTGCCATCAGTGAGAGGACAGACAACAATGAAGCTTTCTTT. Amino acids: CAISERTDNNEAFF.

The V gene is TRBV4-1, the J gene TRBJ2-1, with D maybe TRBD2 (6 bases). The CDR3 extends over 16 amino acids. V was trimmed by 0 bases and J by 4 bases, leaving 13 bases between them. Germline-derived CDR1 and CDR2 are MGHRA and YSYEKL. The CDR3 region has the DNA TGCGCCAGCAGCCAAGATCGGGTTAGCGGTTACAATGAGCAGTTCTTC. Residues: CASSQDRVSGYNEQFF.

The gene calls are TRBV6-5 and TRBJ1-2; perhaps TRBD1 as D (6 bases). This CDR3 comprises 14 residues. V shed 4 bases and J shed 8 bases, with 17 bases lying between them. The germline V gene has CDR1 MNHEY and CDR2 SVGAGI. The CDR3 loop is CASSLQGGVAGYTF. The DNA of the CDR3 is TGTGCCAGCAGTTTACAGGGTGGGGTCGCGGGCTACACCTTC.

The genes are TRBV6-5 and TRBJ1-1; the match to TRBD1 covers 7 bases. Germline CDR1 and CDR2: MNHEY and SVGAGI. The CDR3 extends over 14 amino acids. V trimming: 5 bases; J trimming: 5 bases; junction bases outside the gene matches: 8. CDR3 sequence: CASSTSPGGTEAFF. CDR3 nucleotide sequence: TGTGCCAGCAGTACCTCGCCAGGGGGTACTGAAGCTTTCTTT.

In the case of this clone: A junction end diverges from the germline sequence, so it may reflect a read error. The V gene is TRBV2, the J gene TRBJ2-7; no clear D. The germline V gene encodes CDR1 SNHLY and CDR2 FYNNEI. This CDR3 has 11 amino acids. CDR3 in amino acids: CASSLSYGQYF. The CDR3 bases are TGTGCCAGCAGCCTCTCCTACGGGCAGTACTTC.

V and J are TRBV27 and TRBJ1-2; 9 bases map to TRBD1. J gave up 6 bases and V 3 bases, and 5 bases lay outside the gene matches. Germline V gives CDR1 MNHEY, CDR2 SMNVEV (reference sequence). This CDR3 has 14 amino acids. This CDR3 reads CASSLSGQGNGYTF. CDR3 coding DNA: TGTGCCAGCAGTTTGTCGGGACAGGGTAATGGCTACACCTTC.

The V call is TRBV30, the J call TRBJ2-1, with D perhaps assigned TRBD1 or TRBD2 (5 bases each). This CDR3 has 13 amino acids. Trimming left V 4 bases short and J 4 bases short, with 11 bases between. Looked up from germline, CDR1 is GTSNPN and CDR2 is SVGIG (reference sequence). The CDR3 reads CAWTLGAYNEQFF. The CDR3 DNA sequence: TGTGCCTGGACCCTCGGGGCGTACAATGAGCAGTTCTTC.

This chain connects TRBV5-4 to TRBJ2-3, with 12 bases fitting TRBD2. Germline V gene data show CDR1 as SGHNT and CDR2 as YYREEE (reference sequence). The CDR3 sequence is 15 residues long. The V gene end was trimmed by 4 bases and the J gene end by 2 bases; junction bases not matched to a gene: 2. The CDR3 reads CASSPSGRATDTQYF. Here the CDR3 DNA reads TGTGCCAGCAGCCCTAGCGGGAGGGCCACAGATACGCAGTATTTT.

The gene calls are TRBV7-6 and TRBJ2-1; TRBD2 aligns across 13 bases. Trimming at V came to 0 bases and at J to 4 bases, leaving 0 bases not matched to a gene. CDR1 and CDR2 (germline): SGHVS, FNYEAQ. This CDR3 is 16 amino acids long. The CDR3 spells CASSLATSGGYNEQFF. In DNA form, the CDR3 reads TGTGCCAGCAGCTTAGCGACTAGCGGGGGGTACAATGAGCAGTTCTTC.

The chain joins TRBV6-5 to TRBJ2-1; 12 nucleotides match TRBD2. CDR3 length equals 15 residues. Germline CDR1 MNHEY, CDR2 SVGAGI. Trimming cost V 3 bases and J 5 bases; bases outside gene matches: 2. CDR3 residues: CASSYWTSGNNEQFF. The CDR3 DNA reads as TGTGCCAGCAGTTATTGGACTAGCGGGAACAATGAGCAGTTCTTC.

The chain combines TRBV27 with TRBJ1-4; a possible D gene is TRBD1 (5 bases). The germline V gene has CDR1 MNHEY and CDR2 SMNVEV (reference sequence). The ends were cut back, 5 bases at V and 8 bases at J, with 18 bases in the middle. The CDR3 consists of 15 residues. The DNA of the CDR3 is TGTGCCAGCAGTACCGATTCGAGGGGCAGAGAAAAACTGTTTTTT. Amino acids: CASSTDSRGREKLFF.

By sample fraction, this clone is large. This same CDR3 is encoded by further DNA sequences in the sample. The rearrangement uses TRBV29-1 and TRBJ2-2; no reliable D call. This CDR3 spans 11 amino acids. Trimming pared 1 base from V and 6 bases from J, leaving 3 bases between. The germline gives CDR1 SQVTM, CDR2 ANQGSEA. CDR3 region: CSVEGPGELFF. CDR3 DNA sequence: TGCAGCGTTGAAGGACCCGGGGAGCTGTTTTTT.

The chain employs TRBV9 and TRBJ1-2; D is ambiguous. V was cut by 0 bases and J by 6 bases, with 6 bases left in between. The CDR3 is made up of 12 amino acids. Germline V gene lookup returns CDR1 SGDLS and CDR2 YYNGEE. The CDR3: CASSVGKNGYTF. For the CDR3, the DNA is TGTGCCAGCAGCGTAGGCAAGAATGGCTACACCTTC. Combining the CDR3 with reference TRBV9 and TRBJ1-2 gives the whole variable domain DSGVTQTPKHLITATGQRVTLRCSPRSGDLSVYWYQQSLDQGLQFLIQYYNGEERAKGNILERFSAQQFPDLHSELNLSSLELGDSALYFCASSVGKNGYTFGSGTRLTVV.

The table lists this clone with a count of one. This chain links TRBV6-4 with TRBJ1-2; D call uncertain. Trimming cost V 5 bases and J 4 bases, with 23 bases left between them. The CDR3 is 17 residues long. Germline V gene lookup returns CDR1 MRHNA and CDR2 SNTAGT. CDR3 protein: CASSLYVPHGKTYGYTF. CDR3 sequence (DNA): TGTGCCAGCAGTCTTTACGTCCCACACGGAAAGACCTATGGCTACACCTTC.

This chain links TRBV6-5 with TRBJ2-7, with 8 nucleotides matching TRBD1. The CDR3 has 14 amino acids. V was pared by 3 bases and J by 5 bases, with 6 bases of the junction left unmatched. Per germline, CDR1 MNHEY and CDR2 SVGAGI. CDR3 amino acids: CASSYSGTGDEQYF. The CDR3 region has the DNA TGTGCCAGCAGTTATTCCGGGACAGGAGACGAGCAGTACTTC.

This clone was seen more than once but under ten times. The chain couples TRBV6-1 to TRBJ2-7, with TRBD1 as a possible D gene (6 bases). Trimming pared 3 bases from V and 0 bases from J, leaving 12 bases between. This CDR3 comprises 15 residues. From germline, CDR1 is MNHNS and CDR2 SASEGT. CDR3 coding DNA: TGTGCCAGCAGTGATTGGGGGCCCAGCTCCTACGAGCAGTACTTC. Amino acid sequence: CASSDWGPSSYEQYF.

With regard to this clone: This same CDR3 is encoded by further DNA sequences in the sample. This sequence joins TRBV6-5 and TRBJ2-1; 10 bases are shared with TRBD2. The CDR3 contains 15 residues. Germline CDR1 is MNHEY and CDR2 is SVGAGI. With V trimmed by 1 base and J by 5 bases, 2 bases remained unmatched. CDR3 loop: CASSYLAGGNNEQFF. The CDR3 nucleotides are TGTGCCAGCAGTTACTTAGCGGGGGGCAACAATGAGCAGTTCTTC.

The genes are TRBV19 and TRBJ1-1, with D maybe TRBD1 (5 bases). The CDR3 consists of 16 residues. CDR1 LNHDA and CDR2 SQIVND come from the germline V gene (reference sequence). Between the trimmed V and J ends, which lost 5 bases and 1 base, there was a span of 17 bases. This CDR3 is CASSFPKVGGNTEAFF. In nucleotides, the CDR3 is TGTGCCAGTAGTTTTCCTAAAGTGGGGGGGAACACTGAAGCTTTCTTT.

This clone has just a few counts. The chain uses TRBV6-6 and TRBJ2-2; tentative D call: TRBD1 (6 bases). The CDR3 has 16 amino acids. Germline assignment: CDR1 MNHNY and CDR2 SVGAGI (reference sequence). Deletions cut 7 bases from V and 0 bases from J, with 15 bases between. The CDR3 DNA reads as TGTGCCAGCATTTTAGGGGGAAGGGCGAACACCGGGGAGCTGTTTTTT. Translated: CASILGGRANTGELFF.

The chain uses TRBV9 and TRBJ2-3, with 12 bases matching TRBD2. V lost 3 bases, J lost 2 bases, and 7 bases stayed unmatched. The CDR3 has 17 residues. Germline V gives CDR1 SGDLS, CDR2 YYNGEE. DNA for the CDR3: TGTGCCAGCAGCGACCAGACTAGCGGGGGCCCCACAGATACGCAGTATTTT. Translating it yields CASSDQTSGGPTDTQYF.

This chain links TRBV4-3 with TRBJ2-7; weak D call: TRBD1 (6 bases). V was cut by 4 bases and J by 3 bases, with 13 bases left in between. There are 14 residues in the CDR3. The germline CDR1 and CDR2 sequences are LGHNA and YSLEER. The CDR3 spells CASSLARGGYEQYF. The CDR3, as DNA: TGCGCCAGCAGCCTCGCGCGAGGGGGCTACGAGCAGTACTTC.

The chain links TRBV21-1 to TRBJ1-4. TRBV21-1 is a pseudogene segment. The CDR3 is 17 amino acids. The CDR3 loop reads CASSKVVGSCSNEKLFF. For the CDR3, the DNA is TGTGCCAGCAGCAAAGTTGTCGGCAGCTGTTCTAATGAAAAACTGTTTTTT.

The chain combines TRBV4-1 with TRBJ2-1; 7 bases are a match to TRBD2. This CDR3 spans 15 amino acids. Germline lookup yields CDR1 MGHRA and CDR2 YSYEKL. J was trimmed by 2 bases and V by 1 base; bases with no gene match: 2. In DNA, the CDR3 is TGCGCCAGCAGCCAAGTGACTAGCCCCTACAATGAGCAGTTCTTC. It encodes CASSQVTSPYNEQFF.